Below are 23 T cell receptor beta chains sequenced from a single sample in a study of T cell responses to AZD1222 COVID-19 vaccine. Here immunoSEQ multiplex PCR was the method, and the copy in TCRdb shows in-frame clones only, minus some. The table records 150,000 or so clones, roughly nine tenths of them present only once. The sequencing used peripheral blood, collected on day 0 of AZD1222 vaccination. The receptors stem from an adult in good health.

V and J are TRBV7-2 and TRBJ1-6, with a weak D call TRBD1 (6 bases). V lost 1 base and J 8 bases, leaving 12 bases between the germline ends. Germline CDR1 SGHTA, CDR2 FQGNSA. The CDR3 has 15 residues. The CDR3 reads CASSLVPGAYSPLHF. The CDR3 DNA sequence: TGTGCCAGCAGCTTAGTCCCGGGGGCATATTCACCCCTCCACTTT.

The sample holds one count of this clone. This chain connects TRBV10-3 to TRBJ1-2; no clear D. The V end was cut by 7 bases, the J end by 4 bases, with 13 bases between. CDR1 and CDR2 from the germline V gene are ENHRY and SYGVKD. This CDR3 contains 13 residues. The DNA for the CDR3 is TGTGCCATCACGGGCCAAAGTCCCTATGGCTACACCTTC. Protein sequence: CAITGQSPYGYTF.

V and J are TRBV25-1 and TRBJ1-1, with TRBD1 as a possible D gene (6 bases). The germline V gene encodes CDR1 MGHDK and CDR2 SYGVNS. This CDR3 has 14 residues. Trimming removed 4 bases at V and 5 bases at J, with 14 bases between. As DNA, the CDR3 is TGTGCCAGCAGTGTCGGGGGGCCGGCAACTGAAGCTTTCTTT. Protein product: CASSVGGPATEAFF. The variable domain in full, completed from reference TRBV25-1 and TRBJ1-1, reads EADIYQTPRYLVIGTGKKITLECSQTMGHDKMYWYQQDPGMELHLIHYSYGVNSTEKGDLSSESTVSRIRTEHFPLTLESARPSHTSQYLCASSVGGPATEAFFGQGTRLTVV.

This rearrangement joins TRBV6-1 to TRBJ1-6; maybe TRBD1 (6 bases). CDR1 and CDR2 from the germline V gene are MNHNS and SASEGT. The length of the CDR3 is 18 residues. Between the trimmed V and J ends, which lost 2 bases and 0 bases, there was a span of 14 bases. CDR3 residues: CASSEYGQLISYNSPLHF. The CDR3, as DNA: TGTGCCAGCAGTGAATACGGACAGTTAATCTCCTATAATTCACCCCTCCACTTT.

This chain connects TRBV4-3 to TRBJ2-7; 8 bases agree with TRBD1. The V gene end was trimmed by 2 bases and the J gene end by 2 bases; junction bases not matched to a gene: 2. Germline V CDR1 and CDR2: LGHNA, YSLEER. The CDR3 sequence is 14 residues long. The CDR3 DNA reads TGCGCCAGCAGCCAAACAGGGGGTACCTACGAGCAGTACTTC. This sequence encodes CASSQTGGTYEQYF.

This chain links TRBV7-6 with TRBJ2-1; 9 bases fit TRBD1. The V gene end was trimmed by 5 bases and the J gene end by 5 bases; junction bases not matched to a gene: 7. This CDR3 region has 15 residues. Looked up from germline, CDR1 is SGHVS and CDR2 is FNYEAQ. DNA for the CDR3: TGTGCCAGCAGCCCACGGGACAGGGAGGACAATGAGCAGTTCTTC. Its translation: CASSPRDREDNEQFF.

The rearrangement links TRBV5-1 to TRBJ1-5, with D possibly being TRBD1 (5 bases). Trimming removed 2 bases from V and 3 bases from J, with 9 bases in between. Germline CDR1 reads SGHRS; CDR2 reads YFSETQ. This CDR3 is built from 14 residues. The DNA of the CDR3 is TGCGCCAGCAGCTTTGACAGTAACAATCAGCCCCAGCATTTT. Its protein product is CASSFDSNNQPQHF.

This clone occurred a few times. CDR3 amino acids: CASSTSGVNEKLFF. The DNA for the CDR3 is TGTGCCAGCAGCACCTCAGGGGTTAATGAAAAACTGTTTTTT. J is TRBJ1-4 and V is TRBV7-2, with a possible D match to TRBD1 (6 bases). This CDR3 spans 14 amino acids. Trimming removed 5 bases from V and 4 bases from J, with 11 bases in between. Germline lookup yields CDR1 SGHTA and CDR2 FQGNSA.

The chain carries TRBV11-2 and TRBJ2-5; TRBD1 or TRBD2 may be the D gene (6 bases each). The germline CDR1 and CDR2 sequences are SGHAT and FQNNGV. The CDR3 spans 16 residues. Trimming shortened V by 5 bases and J by 1 base, and 17 bases separated the two germline ends. For the CDR3, the DNA is TGTGCCAGCAGCCCGGGGGCGGTAGGTCTCCAAGAGACCCAGTACTTC. Protein sequence: CASSPGAVGLQETQYF.

The gene calls are TRBV18 and TRBJ2-7; D not certain. In germline, CDR1 is KGHSH, CDR2 LQKENI. This CDR3 region has 13 residues. V was shortened by 2 bases and J by 3 bases, with 8 bases between the two germline ends. CDR3 DNA: TGTGCCAGCTCACCAAGTCCCCTCTACGAGCAGTACTTC. Protein product: CASSPSPLYEQYF.

V is TRBV28 and J is TRBJ1-5; D call uncertain. The CDR3 sequence is 12 residues long. The V end lost 5 bases, the J end lost 5 bases, and 7 bases lay between the germline ends. Germline values: CDR1 MDHEN, CDR2 SYDVKM. The CDR3 DNA sequence: TGTGCCAGCAGTGGCGGCCATCAGCCCCAGCATTTT. Residues: CASSGGHQPQHF.

The chain has TRBV10-3 and TRBJ2-7; D might be TRBD1 (5 bases). V was clipped by 10 bases and J by 1 base, with 23 bases between them. CDR1 is ENHRY, CDR2 SYGVKD, per germline. This CDR3 contains 16 residues. The CDR3 reads CATTPNPTGASYEQYF. CDR3 DNA: TGTGCCACCACCCCAAACCCCACAGGTGCATCCTACGAGCAGTACTTC.

Here the CDR3 reads CASSFLGDSPYNEQFF. The CDR3 region has the DNA TGTGCCAGTAGTTTTTTAGGTGACAGCCCCTACAATGAGCAGTTCTTC. This chain uses TRBV19 with TRBJ2-1; TRBD1 is a possible D gene (5 bases). Trimming removed 5 bases at V and 2 bases at J, with 16 bases between. This CDR3 region has 16 residues. Germline CDR1 is LNHDA and CDR2 is SQIVND (reference sequence). Combining the CDR3 with reference TRBV19 and TRBJ2-1 gives the whole variable domain DGGITQSPKYLFRKEGQNVTLSCEQNLNHDAMYWYRQDPGQGLRLIYYSQIVNDFQKGDIAEGYSVSREKKESFPLTVTSAQKNPTAFYLCASSFLGDSPYNEQFFGPGTRLTVL.

The chain carries TRBV3-1 (or the pseudogene TRBV3-2) and TRBJ2-1, with 12 bases that match TRBD2. The V and J ends lost 8 bases and 6 bases, in that order; junction bases with no gene match: 5. The CDR3 loop spans 14 amino acids. Per the germline V gene, CDR1 is LGHDT and CDR2 is YNNKEL (reference sequence). CDR3 DNA: TGTGCCAGCGGGACTAGCGGGCCTCTCAATGAGCAGTTCTTC. The encoded protein is CASGTSGPLNEQFF.

J is TRBJ2-7 and V is TRBV10-3, with no clear D. Germline V gene sequence: CDR1 ENHRY, CDR2 SYGVKD. The germline V and J ends were trimmed by 3 bases and 6 bases, with 21 bases remaining between them. There are 16 residues in the CDR3. CDR3 sequence reads: CAISESAADGIGEQYF. The CDR3 bases are TGTGCCATCAGTGAATCTGCTGCCGACGGCATAGGCGAGCAGTACTTC.

The V gene is TRBV3-1 (or the pseudogene TRBV3-2), the J gene TRBJ1-3; no reliable D call. V shed 3 bases and J shed 2 bases, with 8 bases lying between them. This CDR3 comprises 14 residues. Germline CDR1 LGHDT, CDR2 YNNKEL (reference sequence). The CDR3: CASSHLRAGNTIYF. CDR3 nucleotide sequence: TGTGCCAGCAGCCATCTGAGAGCTGGAAACACCATATATTTT.

In regard to this clone: A junction boundary mismatches the germline segment, possibly from a read error. The chain joins TRBV7-7 to TRBJ2-7; 8 positions match TRBD1. This CDR3 has 14 amino acids. Germline V CDR1 and CDR2: SSHAT, FNYEAQ (reference sequence). The chain's CDR3 is CASSLGQGGYEQYF. CDR3 DNA: TGTGCTAGCAGCCTCGGACAGGGTGGATACGAGCAGTACTTC. Full variable domain (missing parts from reference TRBV7-7 and TRBJ2-7): GAGVSQSPRYKVTKRGQDVTLRCDPISSHATLYWYQQALGQGPEFLTYFNYEAQPDKSGLPSDRFSAERPEGSISTLTIQRTEQRDSAMYRCASSLGQGGYEQYFGPGTRLTVT.

The chain uses TRBV6-5 and TRBJ1-5, with D hard to call. This CDR3 spans 13 amino acids. The germline gives CDR1 MNHEY, CDR2 SVGAGI. V was cut by 6 bases and J by 0 bases, with 6 bases left in between. This CDR3 reads CASSPNSNQPQHF. The CDR3 DNA follows: TGTGCCAGCAGCCCGAATAGCAATCAGCCCCAGCATTTT.

V and J are TRBV6-5 and TRBJ2-7; 7 nucleotides align to TRBD2. The J segment lost 0 bases and the V segment lost 6 bases, leaving 5 bases of the junction unmatched. The CDR3 totals 14 residues. CDR1 and CDR2 from the germline V gene are MNHEY and SVGAGI. The CDR3 DNA reads TGTGCCAGCAGGGGCGGGGGAAGCTCCTACGAGCAGTACTTC. Its translation: CASRGGGSSYEQYF.

CDR3 sequence: CASSPHNTGELFF. In DNA form, the CDR3 reads TGTGCCAGCAGTCCCCATAACACCGGGGAGCTGTTTTTT. J is TRBJ2-2 and V is TRBV27; D unresolved. V was shortened by 5 bases and J by 2 bases, with 6 bases between the two germline ends. This CDR3 has 13 residues. Per the germline V gene, CDR1 is MNHEY and CDR2 is SMNVEV (reference sequence).

The chain is built from TRBV7-2 and TRBJ1-6; possibly TRBD1 for D (5 bases). CDR3 length: 14 amino acids. Germline V gene data show CDR1 as SGHTA and CDR2 as FQGNSA. V was trimmed by 3 bases and J by 7 bases, leaving 10 bases between them. The CDR3, as DNA: TGTGCCAGCAGCTTGCAGGGTTCGAATTCACCCCTCCACTTT. This codes for CASSLQGSNSPLHF. The full variable domain, its missing parts supplied by reference TRBV7-2 and TRBJ1-6, is GAGVSQSPSNKVTEKGKDVELRCDPISGHTALYWYRQSLGQGLEFLIYFQGNSAPDKSGLPSDRFSAERTGGSVSTLTIQRTQQEDSAVYLCASSLQGSNSPLHFGNGTRLTVT.

The chain recombines TRBV19 with TRBJ1-5; 10 bases match TRBD1. In germline, CDR1 is LNHDA, CDR2 SQIVND (reference sequence). The CDR3 extends over 17 amino acids. Germline trimming cut 8 bases from V and 4 bases from J; bases unmatched to any gene: 14. CDR3 coding DNA: TGTGCCAGTTCGGACAGGGGGATACGGAGTAGTAATCAGCCCCAGCATTTT. It yields the protein CASSDRGIRSSNQPQHF.

This chain's CDR3 is CATSDRDRANTGELFF. The CDR3 DNA is TGTGCCACCAGTGACCGTGACAGGGCGAACACCGGGGAGCTGTTTTTT. The gene calls are TRBV24-1 and TRBJ2-2; TRBD1 matches at 7 bases. The trim removed 4 bases at V and 0 bases at J, leaving 4 bases unmatched. CDR1 and CDR2 (germline): KGHDR, SFDVKD. There are 16 residues in the CDR3.